The 29 T cell receptor beta chains given below trace back to one sample, sequenced in a study of post-analysis software for immune sequencing data. Study-level points and caveats: When patients were compared with controls, about five TRBV segments were more frequent, TRBV5-6, TRBV5-1 and TRBV20-1 among them.

TCR beta cDNA libraries included unique molecular identifiers. TCRdb re-called the PCR reads with MiXCR, one entry per CDR3 protein. The table records 650,000 to 900,000 distinct CDR3 sequences, roughly 50% of them present only once. These TCRs' antigens remain unknown. The sequencing input was blood. The receptor set was obtained from a girl between 5 and 17 years old with multiple sclerosis.

This clonotype appeared a few times. CDR3 residues: CASSFTGTGSSYEQYF. The CDR3 DNA is TGTGCCAGCAGCTTTACCGGGACAGGGAGCTCCTACGAGCAGTACTTC. The chain uses TRBV28 and TRBJ2-7; TRBD1 matches at 9 bases. Germline V CDR1 and CDR2: MDHEN, SYDVKM. Trimming removed 6 bases from V and 0 bases from J; junction bases left unmatched: 9. The CDR3 loop spans 16 amino acids.

This chain joins TRBV6-1 and TRBJ2-3; 7 bases are shared with TRBD1. The CDR3 has 16 residues. Germline V gives CDR1 MNHNS, CDR2 SASEGT. V was clipped by 6 bases and J by 2 bases; unmatched bases: 11. DNA of the CDR3: TGTGCCAGCAGCCATCAGACAGGGCGTTACACAGATACGCAGTATTTT. It codes for CASSHQTGRYTDTQYF.

This chain uses TRBV12-3 or TRBV12-4 with TRBJ1-1; D is unresolved. V shed 1 base and J shed 1 base, with 7 bases lying between them. The length of the CDR3 is 14 residues. The CDR3 loop reads CASSLVNSNTEAFF. CDR3 nucleotide sequence: TGTGCCAGCAGTTTAGTGAATTCGAACACTGAAGCTTTCTTT.

This clonotype was detected a few times. This sequence joins TRBV6-2 or TRBV6-3 and TRBJ1-2; the match to TRBD1 covers 9 bases. Germline CDR1 and CDR2: MNHEY and SVGEGT. Losses at the gene ends were 6 bases for V and 4 bases for J; bases not matched to a gene: 6. The CDR3 length is 14 residues. The CDR3 coding sequence is TGTGCCAGCAGGAGGACAGGGGAGGTCTATGGCTACACCTTC. Encoded protein: CASRRTGEVYGYTF.

This clonotype was recorded a few times. This chain links TRBV6-1 with TRBJ2-3, with 8 positions matching TRBD1. The CDR3 is made up of 14 amino acids. CDR1 is MNHNS, CDR2 SASEGT, per germline. Trimming took 5 bases from V and 2 from J; bases not matched to a gene: 3. The CDR3 sequence: CASSRQGNTDTQYF. The CDR3 DNA reads as TGTGCCAGCAGTCGACAGGGGAACACAGATACGCAGTATTTT.

The genes are TRBV5-1 and TRBJ2-1; TRBD2 agrees at 8 bases. Trimming at V came to 2 bases and at J to 0 bases, leaving 10 bases not matched to a gene. CDR1 and CDR2 from the germline V gene are SGHRS and YFSETQ. The CDR3 is made up of 18 amino acids. CDR3 DNA sequence: TGCGCCAGCAGCTTACGAGCGGGAGCCGCCCCCTCCTACAATGAGCAGTTCTTC. Protein sequence: CASSLRAGAAPSYNEQFF.

This clonotype has just a few counts. The chain couples TRBV21-1 to TRBJ1-2; the table's D call, TRBD1, was not checked against the DNA. TRBV21-1 is deemed a pseudogene. The CDR3 extends over 14 amino acids. Here the CDR3 reads CASSAGTAAGGYTF. The CDR3 DNA is TGTGCCAGCAGCGCAGGGACAGCCGCGGGGGGCTACACCTTC.

This chain joins TRBV6-1 and TRBJ1-1, with 12 positions matching TRBD1. CDR1 and CDR2 from the germline V gene are MNHNS and SASEGT. CDR3 size: 16 residues. V was clipped by 6 bases and J by 1 base; unmatched bases: 6. The CDR3 DNA reads as TGTGCCAGCAGATGGGACAGGGGGCTCGAGAACACTGAAGCTTTCTTT. It translates to CASRWDRGLENTEAFF.

V usage is TRBV12-3 or TRBV12-4 and J usage is TRBJ2-3; unclear D gene. V lost 5 bases to trimming and J lost 2 bases, with 14 bases between them. The CDR3 loop spans 15 amino acids. CDR3: CASSPPSVYTDTQYF. DNA for the CDR3: TGTGCCAGCAGTCCCCCATCTGTTTACACAGATACGCAGTATTTT.

The chain links TRBV7-2 to TRBJ2-6; possibly TRBD1 for D (6 bases). The germline V gene encodes CDR1 SGHTA and CDR2 FQGNSA. The germline V and J ends were trimmed by 5 bases and 0 bases, with 11 bases remaining between them. CDR3 length: 16 amino acids. CDR3 coding DNA: TGTGCCAGCAGCACCCGGGACACCTCTGGGGCCAACGTCCTGACTTTC. This sequence encodes CASSTRDTSGANVLTF.

The chain has TRBV7-6 and TRBJ2-7; D possibly matches TRBD1 or TRBD2 (6 bases each). V was shortened by 1 base and J by 4 bases, with 11 bases between the two germline ends. The CDR3 is made up of 14 amino acids. Germline CDR1 and CDR2: SGHVS and FNYEAQ. The CDR3: CASSLDQGRYEQYF. The CDR3 coding sequence is TGTGCCAGCAGCTTAGATCAGGGGAGGTACGAGCAGTACTTC.

This clonotype was observed a handful of times. The chain couples TRBV29-1 to TRBJ2-7, with D perhaps TRBD2 (5 bases). CDR3 size: 15 residues. Trimming took 6 bases from V and 0 from J, leaving 18 bases between them. CDR1 SQVTM and CDR2 ANQGSEA come from the germline V gene. CDR3 DNA: TGCAGCGTCCGCCCGTATGGGAGCGGCTCCTACGAGCAGTACTTC. Amino acids: CSVRPYGSGSYEQYF.

This clonotype was counted only a few times. This chain uses TRBV12-3 or TRBV12-4 with TRBJ2-7, with 13 positions matching TRBD2. The CDR3 totals 15 residues. Trimming at V came to 6 bases and at J to 2 bases, leaving 4 bases not matched to a gene. CDR3 bases: TGTGCCAGCAGCCGTGGGACTAGCGGGGCCTACGAGCAGTACTTC. It yields the protein CASSRGTSGAYEQYF.

In this sample, this clonotype turned up a few times. The V and J genes are TRBV6-5 and TRBJ1-2; D unresolved. The CDR3 extends over 14 amino acids. Germline assignment: CDR1 MNHEY and CDR2 SVGAGI. V lost 8 bases and J lost 4, with 17 bases in between. DNA of the CDR3: TGTGCCAGCTTCACTTCCGGGAGCCTCTATGGCTACACCTTC. It yields the protein CASFTSGSLYGYTF.

This sequence joins TRBV14 and TRBJ2-1, with D uncertain. This CDR3 has 15 amino acids. Trimming took 9 bases from V and 5 from J, leaving 20 bases between them. Per the germline V gene, CDR1 is SGHDN and CDR2 is FVKESK. The CDR3 region is CASQPLDSLDNEQFF. As DNA, the CDR3 is TGTGCCAGTCAGCCGCTAGACTCCCTGGACAATGAGCAGTTCTTC.

This clonotype turned up a few times. The chain combines TRBV5-5 with TRBJ2-5, with D unresolved. CDR3 length equals 13 residues. The V gene lost 5 bases and the J gene lost 5 bases, with 13 bases spanning the gap. Germline lookup yields CDR1 SGHKS and CDR2 YYEKEE (reference sequence). This CDR3 is CASREALGETQYF. CDR3 DNA: TGTGCCAGCAGGGAAGCCTTGGGGGAGACCCAGTACTTC.

This clonotype occurred a few times. The chain carries TRBV7-6 and TRBJ1-3; D gene ambiguous. Germline lookup yields CDR1 SGHVS and CDR2 FNYEAQ. V gave up 2 bases and J gave up 4 bases, with 6 bases separating them. The CDR3 covers 13 residues. CDR3 bases: TGTGCCAGCAGCTTACGTGACGGAAACACCATATATTTT. Encoded protein: CASSLRDGNTIYF.

This chain links TRBV19 with TRBJ1-2, with TRBD1 identical over 10 bases. After removal of 6 bases from V and 7 bases from J, the junction contained 17 bases not matched to a gene. Germline loops: CDR1 LNHDA, CDR2 SQIVND (reference sequence). This CDR3 has 17 amino acids. The CDR3 DNA reads TGTGCCAGTAGGCCGTCACGGGACAGGGGAATATATTCTGGCTACACCTTC. As protein: CASRPSRDRGIYSGYTF.

The CDR3 spells CASSLGYGTDTYEQYF. The CDR3 region has the DNA TGTGCCAGCAGCCTAGGGTACGGGACTGACACCTACGAGCAGTACTTC. The chain is built from TRBV7-9 and TRBJ2-7; tentative D call: TRBD2 (6 bases). Germline V gene lookup returns CDR1 SEHNR and CDR2 FQNEAQ (reference sequence). The V gene lost 5 bases and the J gene lost 2 bases, with 19 bases spanning the gap. The CDR3 runs to 16 residues.

The chain has TRBV7-3 and TRBJ1-1; a possible D gene is TRBD1 (5 bases). V was shortened by 1 base and J by 5 bases, with 11 bases between the two germline ends. CDR1 SGHTA and CDR2 FQGTGA come from the germline V gene. The CDR3 covers 14 residues. In DNA form, the CDR3 reads TGTGCCAGCAGCTTAATGGGGGTGGGGACTGAAGCTTTCTTT. This sequence encodes CASSLMGVGTEAFF.

This clonotype was observed a single time. The chain is built from TRBV12-3 or TRBV12-4 and TRBJ1-5; D is uncertain. The CDR3 has 14 residues. Trimming cost V 6 bases and J 9 bases, with 18 bases left between them. The CDR3 sequence is CASSRTARGLPQHF. In nucleotides, the CDR3 is TGTGCCAGCAGCCGGACTGCCCGGGGTCTGCCCCAGCATTTT.

The chain links TRBV10-3 to TRBJ1-2; D possibly corresponds to TRBD1 (6 bases). The germline V gene encodes CDR1 ENHRY and CDR2 SYGVKD. V shed 2 bases and J shed 6 bases, with 19 bases lying between them. The CDR3 loop spans 16 amino acids. CDR3 in DNA: TGTGCCATCAGTGAGACACTCGCGGGGGGGCTAGATGGCTACACCTTC. Protein: CAISETLAGGLDGYTF.

Points on this clonotype: A much larger clone differs from this one at a single base, so this may be a read error. This chain connects TRBV15 to TRBJ1-5; D unclear. The CDR3 runs to 13 residues. CDR1 is LNHNV and CDR2 is YYDKDF in the germline V gene (reference sequence). Trimming stripped 5 bases from V and 2 bases from J, with 7 bases between. In DNA form, the CDR3 reads TGTGCCACCAGCCGCGGCGGCAATCAGCCCCAGCATTTT. This sequence encodes CATSRGGNQPQHF. Variable domain in full (rest from reference TRBV15 and TRBJ1-5): DAMVIQNPRYQVTQFGKPVTLSCSQTLNHNVMYWYQQKSSQAPKLLFHYYDKDFNNEADTPDNFQSRRPNTSFCFLDIRSPGLGDTAMYLCATSRGGNQPQHFGDGTRLSIL.

Only a few counts were recorded for this clonotype. The chain combines TRBV6-6 with TRBJ2-7, with 7 positions matching TRBD2. Germline trimming cut 0 bases from V and 2 bases from J; bases unmatched to any gene: 7. Germline V gives CDR1 MNHNY, CDR2 SVGAGI (reference sequence). The CDR3 spans 16 residues. The CDR3 bases are TGTGCCAGCAGTTACTCGATGGCTAGCGGAACCTACGAGCAGTACTTC. It encodes CASSYSMASGTYEQYF.

The chain couples TRBV20-1 to TRBJ2-5; possibly TRBD1 or TRBD2 for D (5 bases each). This CDR3 is built from 14 residues. CDR1 is DFQATT, CDR2 SNEGSKA, per germline (reference sequence). Trimming cost V 3 bases and J 1 base, with 12 bases left between them. This CDR3 reads CSASPTGTQETQYF. The CDR3 DNA sequence: TGCAGTGCTAGTCCGACCGGGACCCAAGAGACCCAGTACTTC.

The chain combines TRBV24-1 with TRBJ2-3, with D possibly TRBD1 on 5 matching bases. V lost 3 bases and J lost 2, with 8 bases in between. CDR1 and CDR2 (germline): KGHDR, SFDVKD. CDR3 length: 14 residues. CDR3 sequence: CATSDGALTDTQYF. In DNA form, the CDR3 reads TGTGCCACCAGTGATGGGGCCCTCACAGATACGCAGTATTTT.

The gene calls are TRBV5-8 and TRBJ1-2; perhaps TRBD1 as D (5 bases). Germline loops: CDR1 SGHTS, CDR2 YDEGEE. This CDR3 region has 14 residues. V was trimmed by 2 bases and J by 6 bases, leaving 14 bases between them. This CDR3 reads CASSFVFRGDGYTF. The DNA of the CDR3 is TGTGCCAGCAGCTTCGTCTTCCGGGGGGATGGCTACACCTTC.

This clonotype showed up just a few times. The rearrangement links TRBV20-1 to TRBJ2-1; 11 bases match TRBD2. The length of the CDR3 is 15 residues. Germline trimming cut 4 bases from V and 7 bases from J; bases unmatched to any gene: 9. Looked up from germline, CDR1 is DFQATT and CDR2 is SNEGSKA (reference sequence). The CDR3 nucleotides read TGCAGTGCTACTACTAGCGGGAGAAGGGCGAATGAGCAGTTCTTC. This gives the protein CSATTSGRRANEQFF.

The V call is TRBV12-3 or TRBV12-4, the J call TRBJ1-2; D is undetermined. This CDR3 has 13 amino acids. Trimming stripped 7 bases from V and 3 bases from J, with 12 bases between. CDR3 sequence: CASNGGLDYGYTF. The CDR3, as DNA: TGTGCCAGCAATGGAGGGCTGGACTATGGCTACACCTTC.